The present T cell receptor beta chain was sequenced within a study of shared clonotypes between healthy human individuals. Adults of Caucasian background living in Nashville, Tennessee made up all donors. The study, taken as a whole, reports: Richness estimates generally favored naive over memory subsets. Collection of samples was limited to blood; tissue repertoires likely differ.

In the case of this clone: Its matching antigen is unknown.

The germline V gene encodes CDR1 LGHNA and CDR2 YSLEER. This CDR3 spans 15 amino acids. The V end lost 0 bases, the J end lost 6 bases, and 12 bases lay between the germline ends. It was about 190 ng DNA, around 33,000 T cell genomes, that sorted-subset replicate PCRs used. Clones were read by immunoSEQ multiplex PCR, and TCRdb kept only the in-frame ones, dropping some. Altogether 2 million to 2.5 million clones are present, around 95% being singletons, with the ten largest covering roughly 0.13%. The rearrangement links TRBV4-3 to TRBJ1-5; possibly TRBD1 for D (6 bases). Material for sequencing was naive CD4+ T cells sorted from blood. Subset meaning: CD45RA+ positively selected. The clonotype comes from a man between 18 and 29 years old in good health. This CDR3 reads CASSQERQGRQPQHF. In DNA, the CDR3 is TGCGCCAGCAGCCAAGAGCGGCAGGGGCGTCAGCCCCAGCATTTT.